The 2 T cell receptor beta chains below come from one sample, sequenced in a study of early T cells in non-severe SARS-CoV-2 infection. A single record per CDR3 protein comes from TCRdb applying MiXCR to the 5' RACE reads. The repertoire has around 82,000 distinct CDR3 sequences, roughly 10% of them found once; the top ten carry about 4.8%. Material for sequencing was whole blood. Receptors originate from an adult who was a healthcare worker with PCR-confirmed SARS-CoV-2 infection or an uninfected control (not recorded which).

This clonotype was counted at least ten times. The chain recombines TRBV7-9 with TRBJ1-5; D gene unclear. The CDR3 covers 15 residues. With 1 base removed from V and 2 bases from J, the gap between germline ends came to 9 bases. Germline lookup yields CDR1 SEHNR and CDR2 FQNEAQ (reference sequence). The CDR3 region has the DNA TGTGCCAGCAGCTTAGGAGGGTTGGGCAATCAGCCCCAGCATTTT. Encoded protein: CASSLGGLGNQPQHF.

The V and J genes are TRBV6-6 and TRBJ2-5; TRBD2 matches 10 bases. This CDR3 has 14 residues. Trimming at V came to 8 bases and at J to 6 bases, leaving 9 bases not matched to a gene. Germline values: CDR1 MNHNY, CDR2 SVGAGI (reference sequence). The CDR3 DNA sequence: TGTGCCAGCTCCCCGGGACTAGCGACGAAGACCCAGTACTTC. It codes for CASSPGLATKTQYF.